These 21 T cell receptor beta chains came from one sample sequenced in a study of graft-versus-host responses after intestinal transplantation (dated by TCRdb to 2020 to 2023). Read against the paper, the sample's time point label means: cells obtained before transplantation from donor or recipient. Library method: the immunoSEQ multiplex PCR assay. TCRdb stores this immuneACCESS table with in-frame sequences only. Part of the clones is absent; in the studies checked, under half of the shortfall reflects unresolved V genes, and no reason is known for the rest. This sample has about 93,000 clones in its table, and approximately 95% of those were observed once. The ten largest clones take up over 0.45% of the sample. Their target antigens are unknown. Source: unstimulated CD8+ T cells sorted from spleen or lymph node cells, taken before intestinal transplant. The receptors shown here come from a human donor who received an intestinal transplant.

The V call is TRBV19, the J call TRBJ1-5, with no clear D. The CDR3 loop spans 13 amino acids. The germline V and J ends were trimmed by 8 bases and 2 bases, with 10 bases remaining between them. Germline V gives CDR1 LNHDA, CDR2 SQIVND (reference sequence). The DNA of the CDR3 is TGTGCCAGTCACCCGGCGGGCAATCAGCCCCAGCATTTT. Translation gives CASHPAGNQPQHF.

V usage is TRBV13 and J usage is TRBJ2-1; maybe TRBD2 (5 bases). This CDR3 spans 16 amino acids. CDR1 and CDR2 (germline): PRHDT, FYEKMQ (reference sequence). V lost 5 bases and J 3 bases, leaving 17 bases between the germline ends. The CDR3 region is CASSHDPRGVYNEQFF. The CDR3 DNA reads TGTGCCAGCAGCCACGACCCCCGGGGAGTCTACAATGAGCAGTTCTTC.

This chain links TRBV27 with TRBJ1-6, with D possibly TRBD1 on 5 matching bases. CDR1 is MNHEY and CDR2 is SMNVEV in the germline V gene (reference sequence). The CDR3 totals 13 residues. Trimming removed 5 bases from V and 7 bases from J, with 9 bases in between. This chain's CDR3 is CASSTGPNSPLHF. CDR3 nucleotides: TGTGCCAGCAGTACAGGCCCGAATTCACCCCTCCACTTT.

This chain links TRBV19 with TRBJ1-2, with D perhaps TRBD1 (6 bases). CDR1 LNHDA and CDR2 SQIVND come from the germline V gene (reference sequence). The CDR3 runs 14 residues. Between the trimmed V and J ends, which lost 5 bases and 4 bases, there was a span of 14 bases. The CDR3 spells CASSWGGSRYGYTF. The CDR3 region has the DNA TGTGCCAGTAGTTGGGGGGGCTCCCGCTATGGCTACACCTTC.

The rearrangement joins TRBV19 to TRBJ1-6; D perhaps matches TRBD1 (5 bases). The CDR3 length is 16 residues. Germline CDR1 reads LNHDA; CDR2 reads SQIVND (reference sequence). Trimming removed 5 bases at V and 9 bases at J, with 20 bases between. The CDR3 spells CASSFGGAGGGSPLHF. CDR3 coding DNA: TGTGCCAGTAGTTTCGGGGGAGCGGGCGGGGGTTCACCCCTCCACTTT.

V is TRBV30 and J is TRBJ1-5, with D possibly TRBD1 on 5 matching bases. The CDR3 sequence is 12 residues long. V lost 7 bases and J 7 bases, leaving 14 bases between the germline ends. Germline assignment: CDR1 GTSNPN and CDR2 SVGIG (reference sequence). The CDR3 DNA is TGTGCCTTCGCGTACGGGGGGCAGCCCCAGCATTTT. Its translation is CAFAYGGQPQHF.

This clone was picked up one time. The chain links TRBV6-1 to TRBJ1-4, with 8 bases fitting TRBD1. With V trimmed by 6 bases and J by 8 bases, 11 bases remained unmatched. Germline V gives CDR1 MNHNS, CDR2 SASEGT. This CDR3 region has 15 residues. The CDR3 spells CASSPRRTGREKLFF. The CDR3 DNA sequence: TGTGCCAGCAGCCCTCGAAGGACAGGGCGGGAAAAACTGTTTTTT.

V is TRBV4-3 and J is TRBJ2-5; D gene unclear. This CDR3 comprises 13 residues. The V end was cut by 4 bases, the J end by 5 bases, with 11 bases between. Looked up from germline, CDR1 is LGHNA and CDR2 is YSLEER. CDR3 protein: CASSLYVSETQYF. The CDR3 DNA is TGCGCCAGCAGCCTATATGTGTCGGAGACCCAGTACTTC.

This clone was counted once. J is TRBJ2-3 and V is TRBV9; D gene uncertain. This CDR3 is built from 15 residues. Trimming cost V 3 bases and J 2 bases, with 13 bases left between them. Germline V gives CDR1 SGDLS, CDR2 YYNGEE. The CDR3 protein is CASSASPRTTDTQYF. The CDR3, as DNA: TGTGCCAGCAGCGCTTCCCCGCGAACCACAGATACGCAGTATTTT.

The rearrangement links TRBV6-1 to TRBJ2-7; the D is unclear. Germline CDR1 reads MNHNS; CDR2 reads SASEGT. Deletions cut 0 bases from V and 1 base from J, with 7 bases between. The CDR3 spans 14 residues. This chain's CDR3 is CASSEAPRSYEQYF. In DNA, the CDR3 is TGTGCCAGCAGTGAAGCCCCCCGGTCCTACGAGCAGTACTTC.

This clone was detected a few times. The V call is TRBV19, the J call TRBJ2-1; D uncertain. Germline V gene lookup returns CDR1 LNHDA and CDR2 SQIVND (reference sequence). This CDR3 comprises 13 residues. V was shortened by 5 bases and J by 0 bases, with 5 bases between the two germline ends. The CDR3 coding sequence is TGTGCCAGTAGTTACAGCTCCTACAATGAGCAGTTCTTC. Translating it yields CASSYSSYNEQFF. Full variable domain (missing parts from reference TRBV19 and TRBJ2-1): DGGITQSPKYLFRKEGQNVTLSCEQNLNHDAMYWYRQDPGQGLRLIYYSQIVNDFQKGDIAEGYSVSREKKESFPLTVTSAQKNPTAFYLCASSYSSYNEQFFGPGTRLTVL.

The genes are TRBV4-1 and TRBJ2-1, with 8 bases lining up with TRBD2. The CDR3 spans 15 residues. With 4 bases clipped from V and 8 bases from J, the junction kept 10 bases outside the gene matches. Per the germline V gene, CDR1 is MGHRA and CDR2 is YSYEKL. The CDR3: CASSPKDSSGYEQFF. The DNA for the CDR3 is TGCGCCAGCAGCCCGAAGGATTCTAGCGGGTATGAGCAGTTCTTC.

The chain has TRBV30 and TRBJ2-7; D unresolved. The germline gives CDR1 GTSNPN, CDR2 SVGIG (reference sequence). V lost 8 bases to trimming and J lost 3 bases, with 8 bases between them. This CDR3 region has 10 residues. The CDR3 sequence is CAHGVYEQYF. The CDR3 coding sequence is TGTGCCCATGGAGTCTACGAGCAGTACTTC.

This chain uses TRBV9 with TRBJ2-3; 10 nucleotides agree with TRBD2. CDR1 is SGDLS and CDR2 is YYNGEE in the germline V gene. V was pared by 0 bases and J by 3 bases, with 10 bases of the junction left unmatched. This CDR3 is 18 amino acids long. CDR3 loop: CASSVDPRGSGRTDTQYF. Written as DNA, the CDR3 is TGTGCCAGCAGCGTAGACCCTCGGGGTAGCGGGAGGACAGATACGCAGTATTTT.

The chain combines TRBV7-8 with TRBJ1-1; D uncertain. Trimming shortened V by 0 bases and J by 1 base, and 6 bases separated the two germline ends. Germline V CDR1 and CDR2: SGHVS, FQNEAQ. This CDR3 has 14 amino acids. CDR3 nucleotide sequence: TGTGCCAGCAGCTTAGCCCCAGAGAACACTGAAGCTTTCTTT. Translation gives CASSLAPENTEAFF. Full variable domain (missing parts from reference TRBV7-8 and TRBJ1-1): GAGVSQSPRYKVAKRGQDVALRCDPISGHVSLFWYQQALGQGPEFLTYFQNEAQLDKSGLPSDRFFAERPEGSVSTLKIQRTQQEDSAVYLCASSLAPENTEAFFGQGTRLTVV.

The chain combines TRBV27 with TRBJ2-3; 7 nucleotides agree with TRBD1. CDR1 is MNHEY, CDR2 SMNVEV, per germline (reference sequence). The CDR3 is made up of 16 amino acids. Unmatched junction bases numbered 17, after V lost 9 bases and J lost 5 bases. The CDR3 loop reads CASSLKDRDIGDTQYF. In DNA, the CDR3 is TGTGCCAGTAGTCTTAAAGACAGGGATATTGGAGATACGCAGTATTTT.

This clone was seen a handful of times. The chain joins TRBV4-3 to TRBJ1-1; D might be TRBD1 (6 bases). Germline V CDR1 and CDR2: LGHNA, YSLEER. The V end was cut by 0 bases, the J end by 0 bases, with 14 bases between. CDR3 size: 17 residues. In nucleotides, the CDR3 is TGCGCCAGCAGCCAAGATCATTATCAGGGGATGAACACTGAAGCTTTCTTT. This sequence encodes CASSQDHYQGMNTEAFF.

The chain employs TRBV7-9 and TRBJ2-7, with D tentatively TRBD2 (5 bases). The V gene lost 3 bases and the J gene lost 2 bases, with 8 bases spanning the gap. The CDR3 extends over 13 amino acids. Germline assignment: CDR1 SEHNR and CDR2 FQNEAQ (reference sequence). CDR3 residues: CASSFPGTYEQYF. As DNA, the CDR3 is TGTGCCAGCAGCTTTCCGGGAACCTACGAGCAGTACTTC.

CDR3: CASSLRTEAYEQYF. CDR3 coding DNA: TGTGCCAGCAGCTTACGGACGGAGGCCTACGAGCAGTACTTC. This chain joins TRBV5-6 and TRBJ2-7, with a weak D call TRBD2 (5 bases). Trimming took off 2 bases at V and 2 bases at J, with 11 bases between the two ends. CDR1 SGHDT and CDR2 YYEEEE come from the germline V gene. The CDR3 is 14 residues long.

This chain joins TRBV6-1 and TRBJ2-3; TRBD1 might be the D (6 bases). The CDR3 length is 15 residues. Germline CDR1 and CDR2: MNHNS and SASEGT. V was shortened by 7 bases and J by 0 bases, with 14 bases between the two germline ends. The CDR3 reads CASTNRAFSTDTQYF. The CDR3 DNA is TGTGCCAGCACCAACAGGGCATTTAGCACAGATACGCAGTATTTT.

This clone was seen just once. This chain uses TRBV5-6 with TRBJ2-7, with D tentatively TRBD1 (5 bases). Trimming stripped 1 base from V and 6 bases from J, with 11 bases between. CDR1 is SGHDT, CDR2 YYEEEE, per germline. This CDR3 region has 13 residues. As DNA, the CDR3 is TGTGCCAGCAGCTTGTTGGGTCAGGGCGAGCAGTACTTC. Residues: CASSLLGQGEQYF.